What follows are 5 T cell receptor beta chains derived from one specimen sequenced in a study of cytomegalovirus exposure and HLA in healthy donors. Use of 60 Vbeta and 13 Jbeta primers characterized the PCR. Method: immunoSEQ multiplex PCR; TCRdb's copy keeps in-frame clones and lacks some. The sample lists under 90,000 clones, about 80% occurring once. The sample was PBMCs. The origin of the receptors is a man aged 45-65 years in good health and CMV-seropositive.

This clone was seen only a few times. This chain uses TRBV9 with TRBJ1-2, with D hard to call. This CDR3 is built from 15 residues. CDR1 is SGDLS and CDR2 is YYNGEE in the germline V gene. V lost 0 bases, J lost 3 bases, and 12 bases lay in between. CDR3 sequence: CASSVVPSPDYGYTF. In nucleotides, the CDR3 is TGTGCCAGCAGCGTAGTTCCCTCCCCAGACTATGGCTACACCTTC.

This clone showed up just once. The chain combines TRBV7-2 with TRBJ1-5, with unresolved D. This CDR3 is built from 14 residues. Trimming left V 5 bases short and J 7 bases short, with 15 bases between. Germline V gene data show CDR1 as SGHTA and CDR2 as FQGNSA. This CDR3 reads CASSPNPPVQPQHF. CDR3 in DNA: TGTGCCAGCAGCCCGAACCCGCCAGTGCAGCCCCAGCATTTT.

Points on this clone: A read error may produce the germline difference seen at one junction end. Distinct nucleotide sequences in the sample also encode this CDR3. This sequence joins TRBV27 and TRBJ1-1; D gene ambiguous. The CDR3 covers 13 residues. Germline CDR1 reads MNHEY; CDR2 reads SMNVEV (reference sequence). CDR3 protein: CASFDGGGTEAFF. CDR3 DNA sequence: TGTGCCAGCTTCGACGGAGGAGGAACTGAAGCTTTCTTC.

The V call is TRBV19, the J call TRBJ2-7, with D maybe TRBD2 (6 bases). The CDR3 totals 13 residues. From germline, CDR1 is LNHDA and CDR2 SQIVND (reference sequence). Between the trimmed V and J ends, which lost 10 bases and 2 bases, there was a span of 15 bases. The CDR3 DNA reads as TGTGCCACAAATAGGGACTGCACCTACGAGCAGTACTTC. Amino acids: CATNRDCTYEQYF.

This rearrangement joins TRBV10-3 to TRBJ2-1, with 7 bases that match TRBD2. With 6 bases clipped from V and 9 bases from J, the junction kept 8 bases outside the gene matches. Germline V gene data show CDR1 as ENHRY and CDR2 as SYGVKD. This CDR3 has 13 amino acids. The CDR3 region is CAISPGLIREQFF. CDR3 in DNA: TGTGCCATCAGCCCGGGACTAATTCGTGAGCAGTTCTTC.